This T cell receptor (beta chain) stems from a study of blood T cell repertoires in COVID-19. Study overall: T cells, B-cell-depleted T cells, or PBMCs provided the cDNA or gDNA that served as material.

Per the germline V gene, CDR1 is MDHEN and CDR2 is SYDVKM. The CDR3 covers 16 residues. Germline trimming cut 5 bases from V and 4 bases from J; bases unmatched to any gene: 7. Here immunoSEQ multiplex PCR was the method, and the copy in TCRdb shows in-frame clones only, minus some. This sample has nearly 350,000 clones, with around four fifths found just once. The chain carries TRBV28 and TRBJ1-3; 11 positions match TRBD1. This TCR came from a man aged 25 to 40 with active or convalescent COVID-19. Sequencing was carried out using peripheral blood. The CDR3 reads CASSSLDRGLGNTIYF. In nucleotides, the CDR3 is TGTGCCAGCAGTAGCCTGGACAGGGGGCTGGGAAACACCATATATTTT.